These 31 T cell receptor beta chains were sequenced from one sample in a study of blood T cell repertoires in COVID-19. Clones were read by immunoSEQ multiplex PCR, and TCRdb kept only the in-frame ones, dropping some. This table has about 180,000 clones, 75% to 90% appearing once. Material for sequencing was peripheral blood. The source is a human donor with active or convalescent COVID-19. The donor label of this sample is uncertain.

The DNA of the CDR3 is TGTGCCAGCAGCCCGACTCCCGGAGGTGGCTACACCTTC. Translation gives CASSPTPGGGYTF. The chain joins TRBV5-4 to TRBJ1-2; D unclear. Deletions cut 4 bases from V and 7 bases from J, with 14 bases between. The germline gives CDR1 SGHNT, CDR2 YYREEE (reference sequence). The CDR3 totals 13 residues.

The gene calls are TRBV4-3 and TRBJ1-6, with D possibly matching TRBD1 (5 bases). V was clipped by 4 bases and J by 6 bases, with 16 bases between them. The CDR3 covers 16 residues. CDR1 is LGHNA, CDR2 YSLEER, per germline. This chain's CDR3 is CASSLHGGQGNSPLHF. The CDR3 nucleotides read TGCGCCAGCAGCCTTCACGGAGGGCAGGGTAATTCACCCCTCCACTTT.

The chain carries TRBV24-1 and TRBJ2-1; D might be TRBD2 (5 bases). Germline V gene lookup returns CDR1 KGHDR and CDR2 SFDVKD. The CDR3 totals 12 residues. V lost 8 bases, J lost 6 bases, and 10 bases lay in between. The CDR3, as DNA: TGTGCCACCAACGGACTCGGCAATGAGCAGTTCTTC. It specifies CATNGLGNEQFF.

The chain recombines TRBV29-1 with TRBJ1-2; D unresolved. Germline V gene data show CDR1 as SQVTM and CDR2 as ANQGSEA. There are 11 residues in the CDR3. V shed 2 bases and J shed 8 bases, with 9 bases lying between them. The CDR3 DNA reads TGCAGCGTTGAAATGGGGAGAGGCTACACCTTC. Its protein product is CSVEMGRGYTF. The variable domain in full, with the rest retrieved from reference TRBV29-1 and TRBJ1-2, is SAVISQKPSRDICQRGTSLTIQCQVDSQVTMMFWYRQQPGQSLTLIATANQGSEATYESGFVIDKFPISRPNLTFSTLTVSNMSPEDSSIYLCSVEMGRGYTFGSGTRLTVV.

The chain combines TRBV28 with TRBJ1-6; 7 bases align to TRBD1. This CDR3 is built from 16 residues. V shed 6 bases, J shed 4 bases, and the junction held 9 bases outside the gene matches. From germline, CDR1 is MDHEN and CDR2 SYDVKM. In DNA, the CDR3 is TGTGCCAGCAGCGATGGGACAGCCCTTTATAATTCACCCCTCCACTTT. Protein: CASSDGTALYNSPLHF.

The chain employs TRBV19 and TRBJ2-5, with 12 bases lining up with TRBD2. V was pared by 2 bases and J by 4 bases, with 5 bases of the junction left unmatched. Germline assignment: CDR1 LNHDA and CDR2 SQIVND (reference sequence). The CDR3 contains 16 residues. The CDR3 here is CASSINLAGGLETQYF. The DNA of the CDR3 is TGTGCCAGTAGTATAAATCTAGCGGGGGGGTTAGAGACCCAGTACTTC.

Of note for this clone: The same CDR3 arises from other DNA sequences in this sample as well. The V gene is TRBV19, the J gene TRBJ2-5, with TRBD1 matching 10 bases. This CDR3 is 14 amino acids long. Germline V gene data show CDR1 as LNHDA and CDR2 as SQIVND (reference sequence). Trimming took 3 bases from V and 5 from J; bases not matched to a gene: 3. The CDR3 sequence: CASSMTGGEETQYF. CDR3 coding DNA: TGTGCCAGTAGTATGACAGGGGGCGAGGAGACCCAGTACTTC. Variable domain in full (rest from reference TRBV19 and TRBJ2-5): DGGITQSPKYLFRKEGQNVTLSCEQNLNHDAMYWYRQDPGQGLRLIYYSQIVNDFQKGDIAEGYSVSREKKESFPLTVTSAQKNPTAFYLCASSMTGGEETQYFGPGTRLLVL.

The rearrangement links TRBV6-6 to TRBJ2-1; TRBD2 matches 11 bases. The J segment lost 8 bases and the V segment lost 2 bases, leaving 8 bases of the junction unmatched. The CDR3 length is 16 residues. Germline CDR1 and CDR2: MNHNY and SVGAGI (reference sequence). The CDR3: CASSYPVAGGRDEQFF. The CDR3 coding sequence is TGTGCCAGCAGTTACCCAGTAGCGGGGGGGCGGGATGAGCAGTTCTTC.

This CDR3 is CASSLDNANQPQHF. DNA for the CDR3: TGTGCCAGCAGCTTGGACAACGCCAATCAGCCCCAGCATTTT. The chain is built from TRBV5-4 and TRBJ1-5, with D uncertain. The V gene's germline CDR1 is SGHNT and CDR2 YYREEE (reference sequence). The V end was cut by 0 bases, the J end by 3 bases, with 7 bases between. This CDR3 spans 14 amino acids.

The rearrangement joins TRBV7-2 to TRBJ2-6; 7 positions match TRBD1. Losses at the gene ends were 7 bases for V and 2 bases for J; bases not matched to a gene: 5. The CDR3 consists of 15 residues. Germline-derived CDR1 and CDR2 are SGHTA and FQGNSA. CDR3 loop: CASTSDRAGANVLTF. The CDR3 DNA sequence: TGTGCCAGCACCTCCGACAGGGCTGGGGCCAACGTCCTGACTTTC.

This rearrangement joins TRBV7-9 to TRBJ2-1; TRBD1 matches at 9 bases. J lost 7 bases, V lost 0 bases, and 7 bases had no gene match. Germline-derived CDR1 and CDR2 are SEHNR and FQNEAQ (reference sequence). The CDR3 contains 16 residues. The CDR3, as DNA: TGTGCCAGCAGCTTAGCTGGCGGGACAGGGACGAATGAGCAGTTCTTC. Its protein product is CASSLAGGTGTNEQFF.

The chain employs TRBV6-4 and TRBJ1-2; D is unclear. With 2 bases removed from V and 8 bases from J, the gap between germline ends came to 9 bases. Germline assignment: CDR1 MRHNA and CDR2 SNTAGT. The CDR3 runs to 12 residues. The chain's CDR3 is CASSDGRRGYTF. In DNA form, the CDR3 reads TGTGCCAGCAGTGACGGGAGACGGGGCTACACCTTC.

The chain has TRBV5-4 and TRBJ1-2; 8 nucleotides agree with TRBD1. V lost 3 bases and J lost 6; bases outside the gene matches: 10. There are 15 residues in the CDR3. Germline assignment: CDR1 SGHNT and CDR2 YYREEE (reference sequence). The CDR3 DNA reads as TGTGCCAGCAGCTGGGGCGGTCAGGGGGCGGATGGCTACACCTTC. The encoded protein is CASSWGGQGADGYTF.

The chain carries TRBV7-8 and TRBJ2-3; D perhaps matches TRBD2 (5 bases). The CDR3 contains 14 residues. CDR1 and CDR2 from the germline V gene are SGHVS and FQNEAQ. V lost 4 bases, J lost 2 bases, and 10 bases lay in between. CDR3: CASSSREPTDTQYF. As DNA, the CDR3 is TGTGCCAGCAGCTCCCGGGAACCCACAGATACGCAGTATTTT.

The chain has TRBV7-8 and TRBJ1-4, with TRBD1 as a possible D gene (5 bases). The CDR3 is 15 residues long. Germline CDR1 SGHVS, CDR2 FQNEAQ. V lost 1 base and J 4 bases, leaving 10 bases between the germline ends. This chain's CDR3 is CASSLEGIFNEKLFF. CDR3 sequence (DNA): TGTGCCAGCAGCTTAGAGGGGATTTTTAATGAAAAACTGTTTTTT.

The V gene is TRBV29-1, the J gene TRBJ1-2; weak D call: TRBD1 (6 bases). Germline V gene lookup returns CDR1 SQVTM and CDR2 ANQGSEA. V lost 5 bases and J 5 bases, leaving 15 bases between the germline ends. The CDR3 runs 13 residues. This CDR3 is CSVTRTVRYGYTF. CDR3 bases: TGCAGCGTTACCCGGACAGTACGGTATGGCTACACCTTC.

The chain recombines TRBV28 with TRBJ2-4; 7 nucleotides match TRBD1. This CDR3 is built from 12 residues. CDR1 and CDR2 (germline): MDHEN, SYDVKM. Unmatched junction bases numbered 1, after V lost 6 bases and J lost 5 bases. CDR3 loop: CASRTGQNIQYF. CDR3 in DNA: TGTGCCAGCAGGACAGGGCAAAACATTCAGTACTTC.

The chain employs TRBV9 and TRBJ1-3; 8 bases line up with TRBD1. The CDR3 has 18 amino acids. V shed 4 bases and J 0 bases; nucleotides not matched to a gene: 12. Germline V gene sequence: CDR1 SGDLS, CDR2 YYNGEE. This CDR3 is CASSPRPQTGASGNTIYF. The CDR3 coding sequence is TGTGCCAGCAGCCCCAGGCCCCAGACAGGGGCCTCTGGAAACACCATATATTTT.

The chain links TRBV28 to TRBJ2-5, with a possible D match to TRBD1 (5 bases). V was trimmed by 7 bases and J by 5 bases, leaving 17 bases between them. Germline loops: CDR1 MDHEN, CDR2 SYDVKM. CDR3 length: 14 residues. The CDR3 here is CASKLEWGAETQYF. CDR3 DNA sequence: TGTGCCAGCAAGTTGGAGTGGGGCGCGGAGACCCAGTACTTC.

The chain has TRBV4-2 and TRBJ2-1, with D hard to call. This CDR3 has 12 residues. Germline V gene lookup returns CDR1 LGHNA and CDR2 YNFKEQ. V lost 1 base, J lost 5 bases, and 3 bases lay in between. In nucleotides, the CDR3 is TGTGCCAGCAGCCAAGTTAACAATGAGCAGTTCTTC. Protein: CASSQVNNEQFF.

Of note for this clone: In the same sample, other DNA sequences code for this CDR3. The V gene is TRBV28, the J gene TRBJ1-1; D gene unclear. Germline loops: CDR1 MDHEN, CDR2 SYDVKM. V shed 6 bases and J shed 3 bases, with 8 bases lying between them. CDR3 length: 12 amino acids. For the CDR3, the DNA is TGTGCCAGCAGACTCCGGGACACTGAAGCTTTCTTT. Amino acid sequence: CASRLRDTEAFF. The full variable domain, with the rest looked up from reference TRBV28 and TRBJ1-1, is DVKVTQSSRYLVKRTGEKVFLECVQDMDHENMFWYRQDPGLGLRLIYFSYDVKMKEKGDIPEGYSVSREKKERFSLILESASTNQTSMYLCASRLRDTEAFFGQGTRLTVV.

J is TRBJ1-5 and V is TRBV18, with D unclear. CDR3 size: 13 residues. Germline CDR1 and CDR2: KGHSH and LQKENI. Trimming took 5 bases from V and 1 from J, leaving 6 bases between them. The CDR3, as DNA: TGTGCCAGCTCATCCGGGAGCAATCAGCCCCAGCATTTT. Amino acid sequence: CASSSGSNQPQHF.

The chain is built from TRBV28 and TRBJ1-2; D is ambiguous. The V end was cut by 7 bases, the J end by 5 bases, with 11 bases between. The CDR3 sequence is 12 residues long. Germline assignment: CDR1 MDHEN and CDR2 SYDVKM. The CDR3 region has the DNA TGTGCCAGCACGGGGTTGGGGTATGGCTACACCTTC. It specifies CASTGLGYGYTF.

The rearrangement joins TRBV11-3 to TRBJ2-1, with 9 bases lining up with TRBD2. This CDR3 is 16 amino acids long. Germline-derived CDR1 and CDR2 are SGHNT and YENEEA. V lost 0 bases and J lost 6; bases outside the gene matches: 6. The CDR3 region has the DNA TGTGCCAGCAGCTTAGAGGGCGGGGGGGCCCTCAATGAGCAGTTCTTC. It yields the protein CASSLEGGGALNEQFF.

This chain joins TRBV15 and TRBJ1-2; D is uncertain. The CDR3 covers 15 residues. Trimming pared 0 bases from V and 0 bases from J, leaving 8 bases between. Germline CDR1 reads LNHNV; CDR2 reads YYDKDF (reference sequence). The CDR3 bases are TGTGCCACCAGCAGAGAAATAGGAGCTAACTATGGCTACACCTTC. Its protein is CATSREIGANYGYTF.

DNA of the CDR3: TGTGCCAGCTCACCACCGGGACTAGCGGGAGTTGAGCAGTTCTTC. Its protein is CASSPPGLAGVEQFF. The chain carries TRBV18 and TRBJ2-1; 14 bases map to TRBD2. The CDR3 totals 15 residues. Per the germline V gene, CDR1 is KGHSH and CDR2 is LQKENI. V dropped 0 bases and J dropped 9; count of bases not matched to a gene: 1.

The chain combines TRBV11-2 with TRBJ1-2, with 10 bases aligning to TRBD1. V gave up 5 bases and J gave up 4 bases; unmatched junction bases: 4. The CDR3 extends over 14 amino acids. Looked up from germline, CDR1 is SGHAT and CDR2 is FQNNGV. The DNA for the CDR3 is TGTGCCAGCAGCCCCGGGACAGGGGCCTATGGCTACACCTTC. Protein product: CASSPGTGAYGYTF.

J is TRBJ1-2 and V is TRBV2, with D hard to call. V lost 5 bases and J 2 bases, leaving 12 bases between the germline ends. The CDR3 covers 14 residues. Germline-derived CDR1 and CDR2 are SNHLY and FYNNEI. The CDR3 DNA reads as TGTGCCAGCAGTCCCCAGGCGGGCAACTATGGCTACACCTTC. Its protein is CASSPQAGNYGYTF.

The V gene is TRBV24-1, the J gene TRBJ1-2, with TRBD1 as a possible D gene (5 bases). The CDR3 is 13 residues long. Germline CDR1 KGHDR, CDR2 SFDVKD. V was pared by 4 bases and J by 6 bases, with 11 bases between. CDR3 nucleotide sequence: TGTGCCACCAGTGACAGGACACGGGATGGCTACACCTTC. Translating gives CATSDRTRDGYTF.

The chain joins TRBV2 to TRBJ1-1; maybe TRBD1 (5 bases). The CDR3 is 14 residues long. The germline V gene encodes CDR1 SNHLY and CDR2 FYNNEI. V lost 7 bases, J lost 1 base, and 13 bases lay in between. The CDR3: CASIRVTANTEAFF. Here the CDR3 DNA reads TGTGCCAGCATCAGGGTCACAGCGAACACTGAAGCTTTCTTT. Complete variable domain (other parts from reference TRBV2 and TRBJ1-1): EPEVTQTPSHQVTQMGQEVILRCVPISNHLYFYWYRQILGQKVEFLVSFYNNEISEKSEIFDDQFSVERPDGSNFTLKIRSTKLEDSAMYFCASIRVTANTEAFFGQGTRLTVV.

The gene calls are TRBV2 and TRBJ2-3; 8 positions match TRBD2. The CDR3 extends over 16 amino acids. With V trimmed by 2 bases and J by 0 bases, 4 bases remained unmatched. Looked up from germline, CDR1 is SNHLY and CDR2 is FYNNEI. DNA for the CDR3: TGTGCCAGCAGTGAACTTCCGGGAGGGAGCACAGATACGCAGTATTTT. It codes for CASSELPGGSTDTQYF.